This is a list of T cell receptor beta chains from one sample in a study of blood T cell repertoires in COVID-19. Clones were sequenced by immunoSEQ multiplex PCR, and TCRdb holds only the in-frame ones, with some missing. Altogether 120,000 or so clones are present, roughly nine tenths being singletons, with the ten largest covering more than 4.5%. The source material was peripheral blood. Source of these receptors: a human donor in a cohort sampled during active COVID-19. Both conserved end residues are part of each CDR3. D genes are given only for firm matches. Size is omitted from some rows. Given values are once, few, many or a class for expanded clones.

j_call d_call clone_size v_call cdr3_aa cdr3_nt
TRBJ2-3 NA NA TRBV9 CASSVVGGEDTQYF TGTGCCAGCAGCGTAGTGGGGGGTGAAGATACGCAGTATTTT
TRBJ2-5 TRBD1 many TRBV4-1 CASSQDQGLGQGRKETQYF TGCGCCAGCAGCCAAGATCAGGGCCTCGGACAGGGGAGGAAGGAGACCCAGTACTTC
TRBJ2-5 TRBD1 NA TRBV27 CASSSGTGRRYQETQYF TGTGCCAGCAGTTCGGGGACAGGCCGCAGATACCAAGAGACCCAGTACTTC
TRBJ2-1 TRBD2 NA TRBV19 CASSISGGQGEQFF TGTGCCAGTAGTATTTCGGGAGGGCAGGGTGAGCAGTTCTTC
TRBJ2-3 NA NA TRBV3-1/TRBV3-2 CASSQTPPGGTDTQYF TGTGCCAGCAGCCAAACTCCTCCGGGGGGCACAGATACGCAGTATTTT
TRBJ1-1 NA many TRBV4-2 CASSPQGPDTEAFF TGTGCCAGCAGCCCACAGGGTCCCGACACTGAAGCTTTCTTT
TRBJ1-6 NA NA TRBV7-2 CASSLFGGDNSPLHF TGTGCCAGCAGCTTATTCGGGGGGGATAATTCACCCCTCCACTTT
TRBJ2-3 TRBD2 few TRBV29-1 CSVSGTSGADTQYF TGCAGCGTTTCCGGGACTAGCGGCGCAGATACGCAGTATTTT
TRBJ1-1 TRBD1 NA TRBV5-4 CASSADRVMNTEAFF TGTGCCAGCAGCGCGGACAGGGTGATGAACACTGAAGCTTTCTTT
TRBJ2-7 TRBD2 NA TRBV6-2/TRBV6-3 CASSYVGGTYEQYF TGTGCCAGCAGTTACGTCGGGGGGACCTACGAGCAGTACTTC
TRBJ1-1 NA NA TRBV18 CASSPGVNTEAFF TGTGCCAGCTCACCGGGAGTTAACACTGAAGCTTTCTTT
TRBJ2-1 TRBD2 once TRBV11-2 CASSSGLRADEQFF TGTGCCAGCAGCTCGGGACTAAGGGCGGATGAGCAGTTCTTC
TRBJ1-3 NA NA TRBV9 CASSVAEGRNTIYF TGTGCCAGCAGCGTAGCGGAGGGTAGAAACACCATATATTTT
TRBJ2-4 NA NA TRBV18 CASSPPMGLAKNIQYF TGTGCCAGCTCACCACCGATGGGACTAGCCAAAAACATTCAGTACTTC
TRBJ2-7 NA NA TRBV19 CASRDRTDSPFYEQYF TGTGCCAGTAGAGACCGGACTGATTCTCCCTTTTACGAGCAGTACTTC
TRBJ1-2 NA NA TRBV27 CASSWQQGGTAGYTF TGTGCCAGCAGTTGGCAACAGGGAGGGACGGCCGGCTACACCTTC
TRBJ2-1 TRBD2 once TRBV7-9 CASSLASGRGEQFF TGTGCCAGCAGCTTAGCTAGCGGGAGGGGTGAGCAGTTCTTC
TRBJ2-1 TRBD2 NA TRBV18 CASSPPTAGSGNEQFF TGTGCCAGCTCACCACCTACAGCGGGATCGGGCAATGAGCAGTTCTTC
TRBJ1-2 NA NA TRBV28 CASYVSGPQKKGDVARGYTF TGTGCCAGCTACGTGTCTGGACCCCAAAAAAAGGGGGACGTAGCGCGCGGCTACACCTTC
TRBJ1-5 NA NA TRBV7-3 CASSSGISQPQHF TGTGCCAGCTCATCAGGGATCAGTCAGCCCCAGCATTTT
TRBJ2-1 NA once TRBV5-4 CASSLAQTGTYNEQFF TGTGCCAGCAGCTTGGCCCAGACAGGTACCTACAATGAGCAGTTCTTC
TRBJ2-1 NA NA TRBV10-3 CAISGSVVDNEQFF TGTGCCATCAGTGGGTCGGTAGTTGACAATGAGCAGTTCTTC
TRBJ1-2 NA NA TRBV28 CASSFTGVGGYTF TGTGCCAGCAGTTTCACAGGCGTCGGCGGCTACACCTTC
TRBJ2-7 TRBD2 NA TRBV7-2 CASSFTSIGGGLSSYEQYF TGTGCCAGCAGCTTTACATCCATCGGCGGGGGGCTAAGCTCCTACGAGCAGTACTTC
TRBJ1-4 NA NA TRBV5-5 CASSPNYRDEKLFF TGTGCCAGCAGCCCGAACTACAGGGATGAAAAACTGTTTTTT
TRBJ2-7 TRBD1 NA TRBV6-5 CASSRTGTSYEQYF TGTGCCAGCAGTCGGACAGGAACCTCCTACGAGCAGTACTTC
TRBJ2-2 NA NA TRBV30 CAWSVQVNGELFF TGTGCCTGGAGTGTACAAGTGAACGGGGAGCTGTTTTTT
TRBJ2-5 NA NA TRBV19 CASSIAGVETQYF TGTGCCAGTAGTATAGCGGGAGTAGAGACCCAGTACTTC
TRBJ2-5 TRBD2 NA TRBV7-2 CASSLARTSGRALGETQYF TGTGCCAGCAGCTTAGCTAGGACTAGCGGGAGGGCCCTCGGAGAGACCCAGTACTTC
TRBJ1-6 TRBD1 NA TRBV9 CASSGDSLLKSPLHF TGTGCCAGCAGCGGGGACAGCCTGTTGAAGTCACCCCTCCACTTT
TRBJ2-7 TRBD1 NA TRBV29-1 CSVKGQGVYEQYF TGCAGCGTTAAGGGACAGGGGGTATACGAGCAGTACTTC
TRBJ2-7 TRBD2 NA TRBV19 CASRFLREAHSYEQYF TGTGCCAGTAGATTTCTTCGGGAGGCCCACTCCTACGAGCAGTACTTC
TRBJ2-7 NA NA TRBV3-1/TRBV3-2 CASSPGNYEQYF TGTGCCAGCAGCCCCGGGAACTACGAGCAGTACTTC
TRBJ2-1 TRBD2 NA TRBV9 CASSVTGTRYNEQFF TGTGCCAGCAGCGTCACCGGGACTAGATATAATGAGCAGTTCTTC
TRBJ2-1 TRBD1 NA TRBV12-5 CASGLGSQGANEQFF TGTGCTAGTGGTTTGGGATCTCAGGGGGCGAATGAGCAGTTCTTC
TRBJ2-5 NA NA TRBV29-1 CSVAGTRETQYF TGCAGCGTCGCCGGGACACGGGAGACCCAGTACTTC
TRBJ2-3 TRBD2 NA TRBV6-1 CASSGRLAGDVTDTQYF TGTGCCAGCAGTGGGAGACTAGCGGGGGACGTCACAGATACGCAGTATTTT
TRBJ1-5 NA NA TRBV19 CASRDTLNGYSNQPQHF TGTGCCAGTAGAGACACTTTAAATGGATATAGCAATCAGCCCCAGCATTTT
TRBJ1-1 TRBD1 NA TRBV2 CASRETGMNTEAFF TGTGCCAGCAGGGAGACAGGGATGAACACTGAAGCTTTCTTT
TRBJ2-5 NA NA TRBV5-4 CASSLGAEETQYF TGTGCCAGCAGCTTAGGAGCGGAAGAGACCCAGTACTTC
TRBJ1-1 NA NA TRBV7-9 CASTPSVSGTEAFF TGTGCCAGCACACCTAGTGTGTCGGGAACTGAAGCTTTCTTT
TRBJ2-5 TRBD1 few TRBV10-3 CAITKGQGETQYF TGTGCCATCACGAAGGGACAGGGGGAGACCCAGTACTTC
TRBJ2-1 TRBD1 NA TRBV7-2 CASSSYRTGFYNEQFF TGTGCCAGCAGCTCGTACCGGACAGGCTTCTACAATGAGCAGTTCTTC
TRBJ1-1 TRBD1 NA TRBV10-3 CAISGTGGFMNTEAFF TGTGCCATCAGCGGGACAGGGGGCTTCATGAACACTGAAGCTTTCTTT
TRBJ2-3 TRBD2 NA TRBV5-6 CASSFRLAGDTDTQYF TGTGCCAGCAGCTTCAGGCTAGCGGGAGACACAGATACGCAGTATTTT
TRBJ2-7 TRBD2 NA TRBV19 CASSTVAGLVYEQYF TGTGCCAGTAGTACCGTAGCGGGATTGGTCTACGAGCAGTACTTC
TRBJ2-5 TRBD2 NA TRBV5-4 CASSPFPAGGRQETQYF TGTGCCAGCAGCCCATTCCCCGCGGGGGGCCGCCAAGAGACCCAGTACTTC
TRBJ2-7 NA once TRBV2 CASSAQGPSPYEQYF TGTGCCAGCAGTGCTCAGGGGCCGAGTCCCTACGAGCAGTACTTC